The source of this TCR beta chain is a study of response to subunit inactivated influenza vaccine. This CDR3 is 13 amino acids long. The germline CDR1 and CDR2 sequences are MNHEY and SVGEGT. V was cut by 2 bases and J by 10 bases, with 13 bases left in between. TCRdb called the RT-PCR reads again in MiXCR, with one record for every CDR3 protein. The sample consists of 550,000 to 600,000 distinct CDR3 sequences, about an eighth of them appearing once. Specimen: PBMCs from blood, collected on the day of vaccination. This clonotype originated in a man between 45 and 60 years old who received an inactivated influenza vaccine. The gene calls are TRBV6-2 or TRBV6-3 and TRBJ2-3, with TRBD2 as a possible D gene (5 bases). The CDR3 nucleotides read TGTGCCAGCAGTTACCCCGGGGTTTGGGCGCAGTATTTT. This sequence encodes CASSYPGVWAQYF.